In its sample, the clone carrying this T cell receptor beta chain was seen once. CDR1 and CDR2 from the germline V gene are SGHVS and FQNEAQ. Germline trimming cut 1 base from V and 5 bases from J; bases unmatched to any gene: 6. The CDR3 spans 15 residues. Treatment here: roughly 18 received Ad26.COV2.S at low or high dose, single or two shots; 5 received placebo; per-sample allocation not given. Following the first vaccine or placebo injection, samples were taken on day 63. Profiled with immunoSEQ multiplex PCR; TCRdb holds only in-frame clones, not every one. This repertoire shows a few hundred thousand clones, around 87% found once; its top ten account for roughly 3.1%. The data stem from a study of Ad26.COV2.S vaccination and SARS-CoV-2 variants.

Here the sequenced sample was peripheral blood, taken in a trial of Ad26.COV2.S vaccine versus placebo. This clonotype originated in a person aged 18-60 years who received the Ad26.COV2.S COVID-19 vaccine or a placebo. The chain is built from TRBV7-8 and TRBJ1-2; 8 bases match TRBD1. The CDR3 sequence: CASSLVQGQGYGYTF. CDR3 nucleotide sequence: TGTGCCAGCAGCTTAGTGCAAGGACAGGGTTATGGCTACACCTTC.